This TCR beta chain was documented in a study of blood T cell repertoires in COVID-19. Turning to the study itself: Acute-phase and convalescent COVID-19 samples originated in the United States, Italy and Spain.

Germline V lookup: CDR1 LGHNA, CDR2 YNFKEQ. The CDR3 contains 17 residues. The junction had 5 bases not matched to a gene; V was cut back by 1 base and J by 0 bases. Libraries were prepared by immunoSEQ multiplex PCR; TCRdb keeps only in-frame clonotypes and omits some of them. This table has over 150,000 clones, more than 85% appearing once. In Seattle, patients joined the study during active infection and were tracked longitudinally. The V and J genes are TRBV4-2 and TRBJ1-1, with 10 bases identical to TRBD1. The sequenced sample was peripheral blood. The TCR was taken from a man aged 60-69 years with COVID-19, enrolled during active disease. CDR3 residues: CASSQGTGGDVNTEAFF. The CDR3 DNA reads TGTGCCAGCAGCCAAGGGACAGGGGGGGACGTGAACACTGAAGCTTTCTTT.